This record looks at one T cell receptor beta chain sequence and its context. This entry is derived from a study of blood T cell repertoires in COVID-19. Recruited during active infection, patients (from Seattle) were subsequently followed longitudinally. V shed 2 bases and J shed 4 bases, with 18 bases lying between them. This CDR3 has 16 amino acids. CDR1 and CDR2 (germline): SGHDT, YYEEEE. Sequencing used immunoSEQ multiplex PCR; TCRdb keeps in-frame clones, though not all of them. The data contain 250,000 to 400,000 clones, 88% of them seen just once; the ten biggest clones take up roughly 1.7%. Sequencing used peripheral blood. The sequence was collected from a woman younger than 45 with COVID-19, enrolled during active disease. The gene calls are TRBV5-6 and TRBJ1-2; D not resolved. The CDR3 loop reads CASSLLLGEFRYGYTF. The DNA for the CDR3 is TGTGCCAGCAGCTTACTTCTCGGAGAATTCCGCTATGGCTACACCTTC.